The clone carrying this T cell receptor beta chain has just a few counts. Antigen unknown. The sample is drawn from a study of metastatic and nonmetastatic thyroid tumors. Overall study context: Blood and tumor or nodule tissue repertoires from malignant and benign thyroid patients were compared.

General study findings and limits: It was reported that TCR beta diversity was significantly higher in malignant thyroid tumors than benign nodules, in blood and tumor.

This CDR3 is built from 12 residues. V was clipped by 3 bases and J by 6 bases, with 7 bases between them. None of the patients had undergone any treatment ahead of thyroid surgery. Authors' analysis steps: A papillary thyroid cancer distant-metastasis classifier was built from CDR3 differences across clinicopathological groups. TCRdb re-processed the PCR reads through MiXCR. The V and J calls here are based on TCRdb, not the publication. The table lists over 25,000 clones, approximately 4% of them singletons. The chain uses TRBV12-3 or TRBV12-4 and TRBJ2-3; D unresolved. This sequence was found in a female donor with papillary thyroid cancer or a benign thyroid nodule (not recorded which). Some clones in this sample may be carry-over from other donors' samples. Sequenced sample: blood. This CDR3 reads CASSFGADTQYF. CDR3 DNA sequence: TGTGCCAGCAGTTTTGGAGCTGATACGCAGTATTTT.